Below, one T cell receptor (beta chain) is given with its context. What it binds is unknown. This sample was taken from a study of post-analysis software for immune sequencing data. Study-level information: Relapsing-remitting, secondary progressive and progressive-relapsing courses of multiple sclerosis were included. General study points: There were five or six TRBV segments more frequent in patients than controls, and TRBV5-6, TRBV5-1 and TRBV20-1 were among them.

Each TCR beta cDNA library carried unique molecular identifiers. It was from about 0.94 to 9.7 million T cells that about half a million cDNA molecules came. MiXCR, applied by TCRdb to the PCR reads, yields one record per CDR3 protein. The data show about 770,000 distinct CDR3 sequences, around 46% seen once. The CDR3 has 16 residues. Germline V CDR1 and CDR2: DFQATT, SNEGSKA (reference sequence). With V trimmed by 6 bases and J by 0 bases, 7 bases remained unmatched. Material for sequencing was blood. The J gene is TRBJ2-6, the V gene TRBV20-1, with TRBD1 identical over 8 bases. This receptor was taken from a girl aged 5-17 years with multiple sclerosis. CDR3 sequence: CSAKDRGGSGANVLTF. DNA for the CDR3: TGCAGTGCAAAAGACAGGGGTGGCTCTGGGGCCAACGTCCTGACTTTC.